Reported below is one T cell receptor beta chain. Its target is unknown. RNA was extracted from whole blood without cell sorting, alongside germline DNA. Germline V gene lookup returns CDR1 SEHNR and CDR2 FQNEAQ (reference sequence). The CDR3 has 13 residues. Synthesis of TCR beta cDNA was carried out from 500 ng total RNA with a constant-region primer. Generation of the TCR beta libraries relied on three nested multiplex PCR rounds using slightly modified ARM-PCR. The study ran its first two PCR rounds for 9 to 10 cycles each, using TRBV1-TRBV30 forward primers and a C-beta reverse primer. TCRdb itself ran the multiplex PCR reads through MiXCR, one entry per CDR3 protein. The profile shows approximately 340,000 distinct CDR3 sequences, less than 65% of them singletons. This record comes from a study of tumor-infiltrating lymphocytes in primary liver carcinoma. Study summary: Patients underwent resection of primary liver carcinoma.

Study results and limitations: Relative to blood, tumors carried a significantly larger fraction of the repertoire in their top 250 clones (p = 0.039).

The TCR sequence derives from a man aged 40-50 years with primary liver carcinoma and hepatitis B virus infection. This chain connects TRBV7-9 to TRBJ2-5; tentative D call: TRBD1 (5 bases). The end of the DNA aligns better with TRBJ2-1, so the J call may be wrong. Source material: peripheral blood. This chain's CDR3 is CASSFNRQETQFF. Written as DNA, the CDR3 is TGTGCCAGCAGCTTCAACAGGCAAGAGACTCAGTTCTTC.